These 30 T cell receptor beta chains came from one sample sequenced in a study of CD8 T cells in ankylosing spondylitis. Notes on the study in general: Blood from ankylosing spondylitis patients appeared to carry a characteristic roughly 8-variant TCR beta motif.

In TCRdb, the 5' RACE reads were re-called with MiXCR into one record per CDR3 protein. Of hundreds of thousands of distinct CDR3 sequences detected, approximately 12% appear once; the ten largest clones hold approximately 0.5%. Which antigens these TCRs recognize remains unknown. Sequenced material: blood, either unsorted or a sorted T cell fraction (not recorded which). Source of these receptors: a male donor with ankylosing spondylitis.

This rearrangement joins TRBV4-2 to TRBJ2-3; D unresolved. Germline-derived CDR1 and CDR2 are LGHNA and YNFKEQ. Trimming shortened V by 3 bases and J by 6 bases, and 16 bases separated the two germline ends. The CDR3 has 15 amino acids. The CDR3 bases are TGTGCCAGCAGCCAGGGTACCCCCCGGAGCGATACGCAGTATTTT. Amino acid sequence: CASSQGTPRSDTQYF.

In this sample, this clonotype turned up a few times. J is TRBJ1-1 and V is TRBV20-1; D ambiguous. V shed 6 bases and J shed 4 bases, with 15 bases lying between them. This CDR3 contains 13 residues. The germline V gene has CDR1 DFQATT and CDR2 SNEGSKA (reference sequence). CDR3: CSAKGSRRTEAFF. The CDR3 DNA is TGCAGTGCCAAGGGAAGTCGACGCACTGAAGCTTTCTTT.

This clonotype was found a few times. The chain joins TRBV7-2 to TRBJ1-6; no reliable D call. The length of the CDR3 is 15 residues. CDR1 and CDR2 from the germline V gene are SGHTA and FQGNSA. With 3 bases removed from V and 8 bases from J, the gap between germline ends came to 14 bases. The CDR3 coding sequence is TGTGCCAGCAGCTTGTCGCGGCTGGGTTATTCACCCCTCCACTTT. Protein product: CASSLSRLGYSPLHF.

The CDR3 is CASSLLSLAGLYEQYF. For the CDR3, the DNA is TGTGCCAGCAGCTTATTGTCGCTGGCGGGTCTCTACGAGCAGTACTTC. The V and J genes are TRBV7-2 and TRBJ2-7, with D perhaps matching TRBD2 (5 bases). V lost 2 bases and J lost 3, with 17 bases in between. The CDR3 is 16 residues long. The germline V gene has CDR1 SGHTA and CDR2 FQGNSA.

This clonotype occurred a few times. The chain couples TRBV28 to TRBJ2-2; no clear D gene. There are 14 residues in the CDR3. Trimming left V 4 bases short and J 5 bases short, with 11 bases between. Germline V CDR1 and CDR2: MDHEN, SYDVKM. The CDR3 DNA reads as TGTGCCAGCAGTTCCCCTGGGGAAACCGGGGAGCTGTTTTTT. Protein product: CASSSPGETGELFF.

This clonotype was counted between two and nine times. The chain carries TRBV20-1 and TRBJ2-5; D possibly uses TRBD1 or TRBD2 (5 bases each). In germline, CDR1 is DFQATT, CDR2 SNEGSKA (reference sequence). This CDR3 has 14 amino acids. The germline V and J ends were trimmed by 3 bases and 1 base, with 12 bases remaining between them. In DNA, the CDR3 is TGCAGTGCTAGGCCGTGGGGGATCCAAGAGACCCAGTACTTC. It yields the protein CSARPWGIQETQYF.

This clonotype has a handful of counts. This rearrangement joins TRBV4-3 to TRBJ1-1; D not certain. Trimming shortened V by 0 bases and J by 0 bases, and 14 bases separated the two germline ends. The CDR3 consists of 17 residues. In germline, CDR1 is LGHNA, CDR2 YSLEER. The CDR3: CASSQDHLGGLNTEAFF. CDR3 in DNA: TGCGCCAGCAGCCAAGATCATCTCGGAGGGCTGAACACTGAAGCTTTCTTT.

This clonotype came up a few times. J is TRBJ2-7 and V is TRBV27, with 8 positions matching TRBD1. V dropped 8 bases and J dropped 3; count of bases not matched to a gene: 3. Germline CDR1 is MNHEY and CDR2 is SMNVEV (reference sequence). The CDR3 spans 12 residues. The CDR3 DNA follows: TGTGCCAGCTGGGACAGGAGCTACGAGCAGTACTTC. Its protein is CASWDRSYEQYF.

The chain joins TRBV2 to TRBJ2-1, with TRBD2 identical over 12 bases. This CDR3 has 14 residues. CDR1 SNHLY and CDR2 FYNNEI come from the germline V gene. With V trimmed by 11 bases and J by 6 bases, 8 bases remained unmatched. CDR3 nucleotides: TGTGCCCGACAGACTAGCGGGAGTCGCAATGAGCAGTTCTTC. It yields the protein CARQTSGSRNEQFF.

This clonotype was counted a few times. This sequence joins TRBV4-2 and TRBJ2-7; D is ambiguous. In germline, CDR1 is LGHNA, CDR2 YNFKEQ. CDR3 size: 15 residues. V shed 0 bases and J shed 0 bases, with 9 bases lying between them. The CDR3 region has the DNA TGTGCCAGCAGCCAAGAAACAGATCTCTCCTACGAGCAGTACTTC. Translated, it gives CASSQETDLSYEQYF.

Note on this clonotype: This may be a read error, as it is one base from a much larger clone. This chain joins TRBV29-1 and TRBJ2-1, with 13 positions matching TRBD2. The CDR3 has 12 amino acids. Germline V gives CDR1 SQVTM, CDR2 ANQGSEA. With V trimmed by 5 bases and J by 13 bases, 5 bases remained unmatched. The CDR3 loop is CSVMTSGRHQFF. Here the CDR3 DNA reads TGCAGCGTTATGACTAGCGGGAGGCATCAGTTCTTC.

The V call is TRBV12-3 or TRBV12-4, the J call TRBJ2-5; a possible D gene is TRBD1 (5 bases). The CDR3 has 13 amino acids. V dropped 1 base and J dropped 4 bases, with 7 bases sitting between them. CDR3 in amino acids: CASSLGRAETQYF. Written as DNA, the CDR3 is TGTGCCAGCAGTTTAGGCAGGGCAGAGACCCAGTACTTC.

Ten or more counts support this clonotype. The chain combines TRBV4-3 with TRBJ1-2; unclear D gene. The germline V gene encodes CDR1 LGHNA and CDR2 YSLEER. Trimming removed 2 bases at V and 3 bases at J, with 13 bases between. The CDR3 totals 15 residues. The CDR3 DNA sequence: TGCGCCAGCAGCCAATCTAGCTTGGAACACTATGGCTACACCTTC. Protein sequence: CASSQSSLEHYGYTF.

This clonotype was detected many times. An end of the junction differs from the germline gene, which may be a read error. The chain is built from TRBV5-1 and TRBJ2-3, with D uncertain. In germline, CDR1 is SGHRS, CDR2 YFSETQ. This CDR3 contains 13 residues. CDR3 bases: TGTGCCAGCAGCTCCACAAGCACAGATACGCAGTATTTT. Protein sequence: CASSSTSTDTQYF.

The table lists this clonotype with a few counts. CDR3 in amino acids: CASSLEAGAYTGELFF. The CDR3 coding sequence is TGCGCCAGCAGCTTGGAGGCGGGGGCGTACACCGGGGAGCTGTTTTTT. The rearrangement joins TRBV5-1 to TRBJ2-2; D might be TRBD2 (7 bases). This CDR3 is 16 amino acids long. The V gene lost 0 bases and the J gene lost 3 bases, with 12 bases spanning the gap. In germline, CDR1 is SGHRS, CDR2 YFSETQ.

This clonotype occurred many times. The genes are TRBV20-1 and TRBJ2-4, with TRBD2 as a possible D gene (5 bases). Germline CDR1 and CDR2: DFQATT and SNEGSKA (reference sequence). V was clipped by 5 bases and J by 6 bases, with 11 bases between them. The CDR3 runs 12 residues. CDR3 in DNA: TGCAGTGCTGGCGGGCCGGCAAACATTCAGTACTTC. Translated: CSAGGPANIQYF.

This clonotype was seen only a few times. This chain uses TRBV6-1 with TRBJ2-1, with 7 positions matching TRBD1. The length of the CDR3 is 19 residues. CDR1 is MNHNS, CDR2 SASEGT, per germline. Germline trimming cut 7 bases from V and 0 bases from J; bases unmatched to any gene: 18. CDR3 DNA sequence: TGTGCCAGCATTCCTAATGGGGTCAGGGGGACGAGCTCCTACAATGAGCAGTTCTTC. Amino acids: CASIPNGVRGTSSYNEQFF.

This clonotype was observed many times. The rearrangement links TRBV10-3 to TRBJ2-1; D gene uncertain. CDR1 and CDR2 from the germline V gene are ENHRY and SYGVKD. Between the trimmed V and J ends, which lost 3 bases and 6 bases, there was a span of 15 bases. This CDR3 region has 15 residues. Here the CDR3 DNA reads TGTGCCATCAGTGAATACTCTACCTCCCCCAATGAGCAGTTCTTC. Translation gives CAISEYSTSPNEQFF.

The genes are TRBV7-7 and TRBJ2-2; no clear D gene. Germline V gene data show CDR1 as SSHAT and CDR2 as FNYEAQ (reference sequence). This CDR3 contains 13 residues. CDR3 protein: CARSLVVAGELFF. CDR3 bases: TGTGCTAGAAGCTTAGTGGTAGCCGGGGAGCTGTTTTTT. The whole variable domain, filled in from reference TRBV7-7 and TRBJ2-2, reads GAGVSQSPRYKVTKRGQDVTLRCDPISSHATLYWYQQALGQGPEFLTYFNYEAQPDKSGLPSDRFSAERPEGSISTLTIQRTEQRDSAMYRCARSLVVAGELFFGEGSRLTVL.

This clonotype showed up many times. J is TRBJ1-1 and V is TRBV7-2; D remains ambiguous. The CDR3 extends over 13 amino acids. CDR1 is SGHTA, CDR2 FQGNSA, per germline. V was pared by 5 bases and J by 3 bases, with 10 bases between. CDR3 loop: CASSLTGYTEAFF. The CDR3 coding sequence is TGTGCCAGCAGCCTGACCGGTTACACTGAAGCTTTCTTT.

In its sample, this clonotype was seen a few times. The rearrangement joins TRBV20-1 to TRBJ1-1, with a weak D call TRBD1 (6 bases). CDR3 length: 14 amino acids. From germline, CDR1 is DFQATT and CDR2 SNEGSKA (reference sequence). The V end was cut by 6 bases, the J end by 4 bases, with 18 bases between. CDR3 coding DNA: TGCAGTGCCCCCGGGACACCGGGTCTCACTGAAGCTTTCTTT. The encoded protein is CSAPGTPGLTEAFF.

This chain uses TRBV28 with TRBJ2-5; D is undetermined. The germline V gene has CDR1 MDHEN and CDR2 SYDVKM. V was cut by 8 bases and J by 5 bases, with 9 bases left in between. The CDR3 has 11 amino acids. The CDR3 is CASGDIETQYF. The CDR3 nucleotides are TGTGCCAGCGGAGATATCGAGACCCAGTACTTC.

The CDR3 DNA reads as TGCGCCAGCAGCTTGCAGACAGGGGACGTATACATTCAGTACTTC. Residues: CASSLQTGDVYIQYF. This chain connects TRBV5-1 to TRBJ2-4; TRBD1 matches at 8 bases. Germline CDR1 and CDR2: SGHRS and YFSETQ. This CDR3 contains 15 residues. V lost 1 base to trimming and J lost 8 bases; unmatched junction nucleotides: 8.

This clonotype occurred once. The chain links TRBV27 to TRBJ2-7; TRBD2 matches at 9 bases. Germline V gives CDR1 MNHEY, CDR2 SMNVEV (reference sequence). There are 16 residues in the CDR3. J lost 0 bases, V lost 6 bases, and 9 bases had no gene match. CDR3 sequence reads: CASSPLSGRYSYEQYF. CDR3 coding DNA: TGTGCCAGCAGCCCCCTAAGCGGGAGGTACTCCTACGAGCAGTACTTC.

This clonotype was picked up many times. The rearrangement uses TRBV10-3 and TRBJ1-2, with D perhaps matching TRBD1 (6 bases). Germline CDR1 and CDR2: ENHRY and SYGVKD. The CDR3 is made up of 13 amino acids. The V and J ends lost 4 bases and 1 base respectively, with 7 bases between them. CDR3 bases: TGTGCCATCAGTGCGGACAGTAACTATGGCTACACCTTC. Amino acids: CAISADSNYGYTF.

This clonotype was seen only a few times. The chain carries TRBV18 and TRBJ2-6; the D call may be TRBD1 or TRBD2 (5 bases each). The germline V gene encodes CDR1 KGHSH and CDR2 LQKENI. The CDR3 spans 14 residues. Trimming shortened V by 2 bases and J by 12 bases, and 14 bases separated the two germline ends. In nucleotides, the CDR3 is TGTGCCAGCTCACCAGTGGGACCCTACCCCGTCCTGACTTTC. It specifies CASSPVGPYPVLTF.

The chain employs TRBV9 and TRBJ2-1; TRBD1 aligns across 7 bases. CDR3 length: 15 residues. The germline CDR1 and CDR2 sequences are SGDLS and YYNGEE. Trimming removed 3 bases from V and 4 bases from J; junction bases left unmatched: 7. Here the CDR3 reads CASSGTGTVYNEQFF. Written as DNA, the CDR3 is TGTGCCAGCAGCGGGACCGGGACAGTATACAATGAGCAGTTCTTC.

This clonotype occurred a few times. The rearrangement links TRBV6-1 to TRBJ1-6; D perhaps matches TRBD1 (6 bases). V lost 6 bases and J 9 bases, leaving 15 bases between the germline ends. The CDR3 has 14 residues. Germline V gives CDR1 MNHNS, CDR2 SASEGT. The CDR3 DNA sequence: TGTGCCAGCAGCCACGACCGAGGGGGTTCACCCCTCCACTTT. This translates into CASSHDRGGSPLHF.

V and J are TRBV7-2 and TRBJ1-4; 10 positions match TRBD1. V shed 5 bases, J shed 8 bases, and the junction held 11 bases outside the gene matches. This CDR3 region has 16 residues. Germline V CDR1 and CDR2: SGHTA, FQGNSA. Written as DNA, the CDR3 is TGTGCCAGCAGCCTCCGACAGGGGGCGGTAGGGGAAAAACTGTTTTTT. Translating gives CASSLRQGAVGEKLFF.

The table lists this clonotype with a few counts. The chain employs TRBV20-1 and TRBJ2-3; D is unclear. Germline loops: CDR1 DFQATT, CDR2 SNEGSKA (reference sequence). The CDR3 is 11 amino acids. With 6 bases removed from V and 6 bases from J, the gap between germline ends came to 10 bases. The CDR3 here is CSASERDTQYF. DNA of the CDR3: TGCAGTGCCTCCGAACGGGATACGCAGTATTTT.